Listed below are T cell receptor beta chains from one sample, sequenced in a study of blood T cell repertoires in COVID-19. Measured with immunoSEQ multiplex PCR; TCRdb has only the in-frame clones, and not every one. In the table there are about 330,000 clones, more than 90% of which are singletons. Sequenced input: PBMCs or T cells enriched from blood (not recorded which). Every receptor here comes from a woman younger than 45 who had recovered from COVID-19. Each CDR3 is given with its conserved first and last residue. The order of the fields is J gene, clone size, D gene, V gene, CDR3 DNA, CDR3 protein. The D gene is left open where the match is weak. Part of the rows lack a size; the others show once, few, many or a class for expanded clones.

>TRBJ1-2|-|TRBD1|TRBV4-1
TGCGCCAGCAGCCAACTCCGGACAGGGGGCGCTTATGGCTACACCTTC
CASSQLRTGGAYGYTF
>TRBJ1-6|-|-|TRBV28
TGTGCCAGCAGTTTCAGGGCGAAACCCCTCCACTTT
CASSFRAKPLHF
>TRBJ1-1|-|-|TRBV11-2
TGTGCCAGCAGCTTCTCTCGCCAGGGTGGAGCTTTCTTT
CASSFSRQGGAFF
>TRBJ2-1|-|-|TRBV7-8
TGTGCCAGCAGCTTAGGGGCAAGCGGAGCTTCTTACAATGAGCAGTTCTTC
CASSLGASGASYNEQFF
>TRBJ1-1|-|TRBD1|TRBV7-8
TGTGCCAGCAGCACGGGACAGGGATTCACTGAAGCTTTCTTT
CASSTGQGFTEAFF
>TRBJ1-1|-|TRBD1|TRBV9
TGTGCCAGCAGCCCCGGGACAGGAAAGGCTCGAATGACTGAAGCTTTCTTT
CASSPGTGKARMTEAFF
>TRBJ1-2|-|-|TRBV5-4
TGTGCCAGCAGCTCGGGACACCTCTATGGCTACACCTTC
CASSSGHLYGYTF
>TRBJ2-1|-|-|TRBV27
TGTGCCAGCAGTTTACTAGGGGGGGATGAGCAGTTCTTC
CASSLLGGDEQFF
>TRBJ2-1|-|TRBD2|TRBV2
TGTGCCAGCGGGACTAGCGGGGGGATTGGTGAGCAGTTCTTC
CASGTSGGIGEQFF
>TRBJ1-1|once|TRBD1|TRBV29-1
TGCAGCGTTTGGGGACAGGCTGAAGCTTTCTTT
CSVWGQAEAFF
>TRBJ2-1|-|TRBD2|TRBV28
TGTGCCAGCAGTTTAGCCGGGACTAGCGATGAGCAGTTCTTC
CASSLAGTSDEQFF
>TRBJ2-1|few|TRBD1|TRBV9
TGTGCCAGCAGCGTAGCAGGGGGCCGGGGCAATGAGCAGTTCTTC
CASSVAGGRGNEQFF
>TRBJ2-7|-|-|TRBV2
TGTGCCAGCAGGTCGTGGCACGAGCAGTACTTC
CASRSWHEQYF
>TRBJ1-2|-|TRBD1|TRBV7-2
TGTGCCAGCAGCCTATACTACTCGACAGGGGGAAACTATGGCTACACCTTC
CASSLYYSTGGNYGYTF
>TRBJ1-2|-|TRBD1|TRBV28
TGTGCCAGCAGCCGAGGGACAGGGCGCGGCTACACCTTC
CASSRGTGRGYTF
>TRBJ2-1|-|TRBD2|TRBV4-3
TGCGCCAGCAGCCCCAGAGGGTGGGCTAGCGGGACCGATGAGCAGTTCTTC
CASSPRGWASGTDEQFF
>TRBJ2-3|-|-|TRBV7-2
TGTGCCAGCAGCTTAGTGGGTGCGGCCACAGATACGCAGTATTTT
CASSLVGAATDTQYF
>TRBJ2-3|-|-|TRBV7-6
TGTGCCAGCAGCCTCCTAGTCCGCTCCCGCACAGATACGCAGTATTTT
CASSLLVRSRTDTQYF
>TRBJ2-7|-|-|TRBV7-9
TGTGCCAGCAGTTCCCGCCCGGGACTGCCCCCCTACGAGCAGTACTTC
CASSSRPGLPPYEQYF
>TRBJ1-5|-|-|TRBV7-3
TGTGCCAGCAGCCGAGATAGCAATCAGCCCCAGCATTTT
CASSRDSNQPQHF
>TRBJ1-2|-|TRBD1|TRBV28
TGTGCCAGCAGTTTATGGGGACAGGGGGCCGATGGCTACACCTTC
CASSLWGQGADGYTF
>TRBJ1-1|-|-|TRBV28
TGTGCCAGCTCGGGGATGCCGAACACTGAAGCTTTCTTT
CASSGMPNTEAFF
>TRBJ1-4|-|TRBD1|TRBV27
TGTGCCAGCAGCCGACAGGGCTCAGAAAAACTGTTTTTT
CASSRQGSEKLFF
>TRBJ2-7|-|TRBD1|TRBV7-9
TGTGCCAGCAGCAGGATACAGGGGGGCGAGCAGTACTTC
CASSRIQGGEQYF
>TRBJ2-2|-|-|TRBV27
TGTGCCAGCAGTGAGCGTGCCGGGGAGCTGTTTTTT
CASSERAGELFF
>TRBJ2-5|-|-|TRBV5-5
TGTGCCAGCAGCCCCTGGACTAACCAAGAGACCCAGTACTTC
CASSPWTNQETQYF
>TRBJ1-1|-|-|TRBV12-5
TGTGCTAGTGGTTTGGACGGGACACCCCCATTCTTT
CASGLDGTPPFF
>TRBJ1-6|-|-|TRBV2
TGTGCCAGCAGTGTAGGGAGTTCACCCCTCCACTTT
CASSVGSSPLHF
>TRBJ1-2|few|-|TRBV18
TGTGCCAGCTCACCCTCGCACCTATTAAACTATGGCTACACCTTC
CASSPSHLLNYGYTF
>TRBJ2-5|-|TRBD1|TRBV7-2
TGTGCCAGCAGTCCACAGGGGGTCCAAGAGACCCAGTACTTC
CASSPQGVQETQYF
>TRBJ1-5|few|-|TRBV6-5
TGTGCCAGCAGCCGGTTGAATCAGCCCCAGCATTTT
CASSRLNQPQHF
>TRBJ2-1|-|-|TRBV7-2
TGTGCCAGCAGCCCAGGGGGGACTCCGTGGGTAGAGCAGTTCTTC
CASSPGGTPWVEQFF
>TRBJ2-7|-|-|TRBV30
TGTGCCTGGAATCGACAGATACCCTACGAGCAGTACTTC
CAWNRQIPYEQYF
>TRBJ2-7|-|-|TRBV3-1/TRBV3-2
TGTGCCAGCACCTTGGACAACACCTACGAGCAGTACTTC
CASTLDNTYEQYF
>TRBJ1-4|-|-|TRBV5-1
TGCGCCAGCAGCTTGGGGGGGCTAAGTGAAAAACTGTTTTTT
CASSLGGLSEKLFF
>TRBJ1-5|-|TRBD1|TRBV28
TGTGCCAGCAGTTTAAAGGGACAGGGGTTTTCACGCAATCAGCCCCAGCATTTT
CASSLKGQGFSRNQPQHF
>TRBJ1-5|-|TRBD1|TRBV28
TGTGCCAGCAGTCCTCTGACAGGGGGCTATAGCAATCAGCCCCAGCATTTT
CASSPLTGGYSNQPQHF
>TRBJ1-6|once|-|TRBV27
TGTGCCAGCAGTTTGGGGAGCTCCTATAATTCACCCCTCCACTTT
CASSLGSSYNSPLHF
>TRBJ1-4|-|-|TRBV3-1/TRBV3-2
TGTGCCAGCAGATCAAACGAGGGTTTCAATGAAAAACTGTTTTTT
CASRSNEGFNEKLFF
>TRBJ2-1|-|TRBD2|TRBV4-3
TGCGCCAGCAGCAAAAACGGACTAGCGGGGGGGTTGCAGTTCTTC
CASSKNGLAGGLQFF
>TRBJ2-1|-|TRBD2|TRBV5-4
TGTGCCAGCATCCGGGGGGGGCCTGCGGGAGCCCAAAATGAGCAGTTCTTC
CASIRGGPAGAQNEQFF
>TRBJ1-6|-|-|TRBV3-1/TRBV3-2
TGTGCCAGCAGCCAAGAGGGAGGGTATAATTCACCCCTCCACTTT
CASSQEGGYNSPLHF
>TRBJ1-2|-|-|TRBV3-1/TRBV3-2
TGTGCCAGCAGCCAACTTACAGACCTTTGGGATGGCTACACCTTC
CASSQLTDLWDGYTF
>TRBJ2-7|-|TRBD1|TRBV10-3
TGTGCCATCAGTGATAATCAGGGGGCCTACGAGCAGTACTTC
CAISDNQGAYEQYF
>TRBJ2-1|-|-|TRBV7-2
TGTGCCAGCAGCATTCGACAAGGAGGTTACAATGAGCAGTTCTTC
CASSIRQGGYNEQFF
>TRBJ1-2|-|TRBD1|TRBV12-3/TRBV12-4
TGTGCCATCCAGGACAGGGGGCATTTTGGCTACACCTTC
CAIQDRGHFGYTF
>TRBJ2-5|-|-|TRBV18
TGTGCCAGCTCACCACAGGACACCAAAGAGACCCAGTACTTC
CASSPQDTKETQYF
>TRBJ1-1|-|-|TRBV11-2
TGTGCCAGCAGCTTAAGAGGCCCTGAAGCTTTCTTT
CASSLRGPEAFF
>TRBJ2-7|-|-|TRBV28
TGTGCCAGCAGTGCGGACGAACAGGTGACCTACGAGCAGTACTTC
CASSADEQVTYEQYF
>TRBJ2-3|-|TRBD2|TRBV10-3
TGTGCCATCAGACGGGTAGCGGGGCCAAGCACAGATACGCAGTATTTT
CAIRRVAGPSTDTQYF
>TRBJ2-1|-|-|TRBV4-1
TGCGCCAGCAGTCAGGGGGGCTTAGCGGCCTACAATGAGCAGTTCTTC
CASSQGGLAAYNEQFF